The TCR beta chain described here comes from a study of memory CD8 T cells in hepatitis C reinfection. TCRdb keeps only in-frame clones here, not all; method: immunoSEQ multiplex PCR. In the table there are approximately 46,000 clones, 75% to 90% of which are singletons. Study results and limitations: With four to six donors, public clonotype conclusions could not be definitive.

This clone was recorded only once. Its antigen is currently unknown. This sample's time point: late/post reinfection, 12 to 24 weeks after detection. TCR sequencing was done directly ex vivo on sorted cells, without expansion in vitro. Per germline, CDR1 SGHAT and CDR2 FQNNGV. V lost 3 bases and J lost 1; bases outside the gene matches: 11. CDR3 size: 17 residues. Sample: naive CD8+ T cells sorted from blood. The sequence derives from a man between 18 and 35 years old with hepatitis C virus infection. The J gene is TRBJ1-1, the V gene TRBV11-2; 7 positions match TRBD1. The CDR3: CASSFPIYTGENTEAFF. The CDR3 DNA reads TGTGCCAGCAGCTTTCCCATTTATACAGGGGAGAACACTGAAGCTTTCTTT.